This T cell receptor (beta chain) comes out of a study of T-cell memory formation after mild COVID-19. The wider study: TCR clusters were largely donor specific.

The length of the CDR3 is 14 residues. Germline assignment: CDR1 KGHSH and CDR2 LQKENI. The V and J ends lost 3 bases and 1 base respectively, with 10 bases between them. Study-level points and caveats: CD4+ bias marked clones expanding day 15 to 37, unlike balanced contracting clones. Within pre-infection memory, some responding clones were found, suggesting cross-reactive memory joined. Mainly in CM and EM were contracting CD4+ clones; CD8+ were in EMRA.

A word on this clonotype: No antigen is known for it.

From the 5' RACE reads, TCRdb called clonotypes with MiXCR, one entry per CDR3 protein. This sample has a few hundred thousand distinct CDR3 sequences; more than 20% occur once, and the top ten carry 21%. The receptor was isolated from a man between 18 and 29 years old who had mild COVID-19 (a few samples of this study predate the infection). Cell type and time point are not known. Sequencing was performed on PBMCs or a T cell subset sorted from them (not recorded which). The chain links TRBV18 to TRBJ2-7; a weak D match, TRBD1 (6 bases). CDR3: CASSPHDRSYEQYF. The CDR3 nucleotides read TGTGCCAGCTCACCTCACGACAGGTCCTACGAGCAGTACTTC.